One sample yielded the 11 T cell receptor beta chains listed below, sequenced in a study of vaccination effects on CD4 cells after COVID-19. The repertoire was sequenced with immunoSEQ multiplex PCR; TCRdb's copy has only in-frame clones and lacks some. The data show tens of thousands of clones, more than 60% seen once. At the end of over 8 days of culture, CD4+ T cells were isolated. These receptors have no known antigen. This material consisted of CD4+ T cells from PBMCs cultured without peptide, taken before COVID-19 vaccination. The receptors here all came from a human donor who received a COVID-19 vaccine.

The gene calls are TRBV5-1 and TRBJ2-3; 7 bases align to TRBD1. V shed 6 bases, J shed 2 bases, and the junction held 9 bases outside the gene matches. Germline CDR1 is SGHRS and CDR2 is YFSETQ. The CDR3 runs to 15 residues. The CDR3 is CASTVDRAFTDTQYF. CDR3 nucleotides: TGCGCCAGCACCGTCGACAGGGCCTTCACAGATACGCAGTATTTT.

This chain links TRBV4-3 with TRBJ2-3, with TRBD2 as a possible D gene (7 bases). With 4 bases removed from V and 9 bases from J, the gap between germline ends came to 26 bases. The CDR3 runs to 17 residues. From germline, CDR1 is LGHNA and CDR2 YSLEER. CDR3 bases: TGCGCCAGCAGCCCCCGTGCTGAAACGGGGGGCCTAGGGACGCAGTATTTT. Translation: CASSPRAETGGLGTQYF.

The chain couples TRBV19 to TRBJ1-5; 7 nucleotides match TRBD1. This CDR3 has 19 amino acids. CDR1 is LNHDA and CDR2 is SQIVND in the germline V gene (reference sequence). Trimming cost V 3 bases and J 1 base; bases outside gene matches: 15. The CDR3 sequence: CASSIPPYRGSGSNQPQHF. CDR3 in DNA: TGTGCCAGTAGTATCCCCCCTTACAGGGGTTCGGGGAGCAATCAGCCCCAGCATTTT.

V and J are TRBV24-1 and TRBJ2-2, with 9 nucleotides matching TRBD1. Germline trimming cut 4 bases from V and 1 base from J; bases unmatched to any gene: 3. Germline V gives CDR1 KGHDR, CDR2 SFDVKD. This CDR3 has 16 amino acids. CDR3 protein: CATSDLTGGNTGELFF. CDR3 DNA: TGTGCCACCAGTGACCTGACAGGGGGGAACACCGGGGAGCTGTTTTTT.

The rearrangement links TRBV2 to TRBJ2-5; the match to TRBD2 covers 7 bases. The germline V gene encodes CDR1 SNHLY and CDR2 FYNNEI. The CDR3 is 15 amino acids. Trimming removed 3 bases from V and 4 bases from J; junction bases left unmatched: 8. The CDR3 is CASSDLAGDGETQYF. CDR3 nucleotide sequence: TGTGCCAGCAGTGACTTGGCGGGGGATGGAGAGACCCAGTACTTC.

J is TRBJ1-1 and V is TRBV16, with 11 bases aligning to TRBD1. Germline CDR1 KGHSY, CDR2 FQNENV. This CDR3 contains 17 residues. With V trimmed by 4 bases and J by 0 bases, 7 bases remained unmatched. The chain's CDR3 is CASSPGQGAIMNTEAFF. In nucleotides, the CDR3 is TGTGCCAGCAGCCCCGGACAGGGGGCAATCATGAACACTGAAGCTTTCTTT.

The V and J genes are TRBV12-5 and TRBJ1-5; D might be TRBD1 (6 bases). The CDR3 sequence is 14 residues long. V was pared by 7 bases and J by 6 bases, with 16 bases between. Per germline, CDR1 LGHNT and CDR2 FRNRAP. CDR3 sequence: CASAAGALGQPQHF. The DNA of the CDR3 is TGTGCTAGTGCAGCAGGGGCATTAGGTCAGCCCCAGCATTTT.

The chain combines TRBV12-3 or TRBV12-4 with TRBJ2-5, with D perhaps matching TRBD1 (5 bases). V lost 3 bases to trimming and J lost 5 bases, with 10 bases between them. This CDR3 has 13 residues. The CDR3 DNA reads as TGTGCCAGCAGTTTGGGCAGGGCCGAGACCCAGTACTTC. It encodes CASSLGRAETQYF.

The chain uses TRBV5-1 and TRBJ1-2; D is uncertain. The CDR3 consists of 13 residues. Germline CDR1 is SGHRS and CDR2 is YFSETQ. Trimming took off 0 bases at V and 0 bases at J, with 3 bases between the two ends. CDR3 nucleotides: TGCGCCAGCAGCTTGGACTCTAACTATGGCTACACCTTC. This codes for CASSLDSNYGYTF.

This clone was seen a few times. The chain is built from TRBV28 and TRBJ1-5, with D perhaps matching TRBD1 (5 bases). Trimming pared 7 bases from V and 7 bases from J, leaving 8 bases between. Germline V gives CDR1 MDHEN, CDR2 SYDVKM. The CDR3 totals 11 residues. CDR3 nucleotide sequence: TGTGCCAGCAAGGGGTCACAGCCCCAGCATTTT. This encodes CASKGSQPQHF.

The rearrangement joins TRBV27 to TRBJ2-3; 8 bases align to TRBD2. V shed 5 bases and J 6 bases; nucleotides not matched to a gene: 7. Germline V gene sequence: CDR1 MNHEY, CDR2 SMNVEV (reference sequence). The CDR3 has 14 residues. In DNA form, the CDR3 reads TGTGCCAGCAGTCGACGGGAGGGGAGCGATACGCAGTATTTT. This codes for CASSRREGSDTQYF.